This TCR beta chain was sequenced in a study of OX40 agonist ivuxolimab in advanced cancers. Study information: Prior anti-PD-1, anti-PD-L1 or anti-CTLA-4 therapy did not bar entry, and roughly 40% had some. A partial response was reached by three patients: one with hepatocellular carcinoma and two with cutaneous melanoma.

With regard to this clone: Its matching antigen is unknown.

The germline gives CDR1 MNHEY, CDR2 SVGAGI. The trim removed 5 bases at V and 6 bases at J, leaving 8 bases unmatched. This CDR3 contains 14 residues. Study conclusions and caveats: Partial responders receiving 0.1-3.0 mg/kg showed among the lowest clonal expansion.

Using immunoSEQ multiplex PCR, the repertoire was profiled, and TCRdb retains in-frame clones only, with some absent. The sample has some 80,000 clones; about 94% are singletons. The sequence was collected from an adult with an advanced solid tumor such as melanoma, head and neck, liver or kidney cancer. The specimen was CD4+ or CD8+ T cells sorted from blood, collected in a trial of the OX40 agonist ivuxolimab. The chain links TRBV6-5 to TRBJ2-7, with TRBD1 identical over 9 bases. The CDR3 DNA follows: TGTGCCAGCAGTCTAACAGGGGGCGAAAGCGAGCAGTACTTC. As protein: CASSLTGGESEQYF.